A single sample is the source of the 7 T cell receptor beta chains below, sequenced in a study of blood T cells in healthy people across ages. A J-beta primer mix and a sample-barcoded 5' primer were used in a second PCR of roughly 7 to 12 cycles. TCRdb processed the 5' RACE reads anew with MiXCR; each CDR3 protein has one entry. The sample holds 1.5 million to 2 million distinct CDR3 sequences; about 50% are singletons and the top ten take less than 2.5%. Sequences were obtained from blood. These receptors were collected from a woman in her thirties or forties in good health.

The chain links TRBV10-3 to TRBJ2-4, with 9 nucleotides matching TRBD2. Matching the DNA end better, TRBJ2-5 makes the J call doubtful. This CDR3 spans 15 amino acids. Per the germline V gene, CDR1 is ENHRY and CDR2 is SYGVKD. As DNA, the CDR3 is TGTGCCGCCGGATCCGGTCTAGCGGGGCAAGAGACCCAGTACTTC. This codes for CAAGSGLAGQETQYF.

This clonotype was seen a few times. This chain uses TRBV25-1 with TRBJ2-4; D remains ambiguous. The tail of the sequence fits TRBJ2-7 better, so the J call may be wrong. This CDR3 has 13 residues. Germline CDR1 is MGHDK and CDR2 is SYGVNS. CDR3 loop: CASSDVGLYEQYF. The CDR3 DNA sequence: TGTGCCAGCAGTGATGTGGGTCTCTACGAGCAGTACTTC.

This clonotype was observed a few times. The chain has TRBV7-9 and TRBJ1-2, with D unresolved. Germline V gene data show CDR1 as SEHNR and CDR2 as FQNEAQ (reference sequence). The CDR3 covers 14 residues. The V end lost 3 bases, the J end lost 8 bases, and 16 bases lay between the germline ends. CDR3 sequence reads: CASSFAVLDGGYTF. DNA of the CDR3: TGTGCCAGCAGCTTCGCGGTCCTTGACGGGGGCTACACCTTC.

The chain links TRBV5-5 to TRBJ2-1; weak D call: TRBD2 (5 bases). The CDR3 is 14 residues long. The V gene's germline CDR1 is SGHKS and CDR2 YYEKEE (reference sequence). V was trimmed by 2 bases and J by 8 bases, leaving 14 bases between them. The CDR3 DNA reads TGTGCCAGCAGCTTACCCCCTCCGGGATATGAGCAGTTCTTC. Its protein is CASSLPPPGYEQFF.

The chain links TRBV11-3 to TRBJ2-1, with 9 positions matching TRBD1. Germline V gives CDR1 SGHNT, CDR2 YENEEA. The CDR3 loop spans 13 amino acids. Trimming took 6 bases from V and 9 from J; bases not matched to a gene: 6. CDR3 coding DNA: TGTGCCAGCAGGTCACAGGGGGCGAGTGAGCAGTTCTTC. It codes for CASRSQGASEQFF. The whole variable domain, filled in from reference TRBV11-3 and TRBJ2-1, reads EAGVVQSPRYKIIEKKQPVAFWCNPISGHNTLYWYLQNLGQGPELLIRYENEEAVDDSQLPKDRFSAERLKGVDSTLKIQPAELGDSAVYLCASRSQGASEQFFGPGTRLTVL.

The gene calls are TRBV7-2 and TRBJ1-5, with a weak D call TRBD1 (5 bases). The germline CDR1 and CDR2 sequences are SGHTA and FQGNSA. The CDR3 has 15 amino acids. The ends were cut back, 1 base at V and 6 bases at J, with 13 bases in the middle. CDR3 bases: TGTGCCAGCAGCTTAGTTGGAGGGGAAGGTCAGCCCCAGCATTTT. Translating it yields CASSLVGGEGQPQHF.

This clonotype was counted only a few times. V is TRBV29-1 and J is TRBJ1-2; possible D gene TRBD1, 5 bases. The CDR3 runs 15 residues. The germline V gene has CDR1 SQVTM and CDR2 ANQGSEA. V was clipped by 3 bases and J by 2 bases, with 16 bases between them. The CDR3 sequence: CSVEGRDIKNYGYTF. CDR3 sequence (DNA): TGCAGCGTTGAGGGCAGGGATATTAAAAACTATGGCTACACCTTC.